This T cell receptor (beta chain) is from a study of cytomegalovirus exposure and HLA in healthy donors. About the research overall: The same platform used for the 666 first-cohort repertoires was also used for the 100 to 150 validation repertoires, as a later analysis reported. Study observations and caveats: For most TCR sequences rarity was the rule, although some public TCRs occurred in many donors. A list of approximately 160 TCR beta chains associated with cytomegalovirus was given.

Repertoires were generated with immunoSEQ multiplex PCR, while TCRdb's copy carries only in-frame clones and drops some. The sample includes hundreds of thousands of clones, roughly 85% of them seen just once. CDR3 length equals 14 residues. Looked up from germline, CDR1 is MNHNS and CDR2 is SASEGT. With 6 bases removed from V and 1 base from J, the gap between germline ends came to 12 bases. With regard to this clone: Its specificity is not known.

The specimen was PBMCs. The chain uses TRBV6-1 and TRBJ1-1; D not resolved. The sequence derives from a young woman in good health and CMV-seronegative. The DNA for the CDR3 is TGTGCCAGCAGGGGCCTACCCCGGAACACTGAAGCTTTCTTT. It is translated as CASRGLPRNTEAFF.